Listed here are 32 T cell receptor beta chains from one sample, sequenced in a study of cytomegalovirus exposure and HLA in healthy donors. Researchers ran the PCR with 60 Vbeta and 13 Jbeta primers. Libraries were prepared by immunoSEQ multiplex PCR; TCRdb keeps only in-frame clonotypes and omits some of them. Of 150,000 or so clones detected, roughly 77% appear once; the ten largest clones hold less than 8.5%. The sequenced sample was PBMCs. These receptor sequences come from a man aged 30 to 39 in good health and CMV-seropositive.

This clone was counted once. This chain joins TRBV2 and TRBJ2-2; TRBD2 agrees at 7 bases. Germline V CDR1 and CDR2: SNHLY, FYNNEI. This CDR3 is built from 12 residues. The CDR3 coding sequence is TGTGCGCGGGCGGGAGACGCCGGGGAGCTGTTTTTT. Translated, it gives CARAGDAGELFF.

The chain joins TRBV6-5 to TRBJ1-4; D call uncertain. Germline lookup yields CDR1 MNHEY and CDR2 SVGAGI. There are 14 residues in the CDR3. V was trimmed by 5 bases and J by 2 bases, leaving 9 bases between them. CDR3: CASSVGDTNEKLFF. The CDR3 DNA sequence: TGTGCCAGCAGTGTGGGAGACACTAATGAAAAACTGTTTTTT.

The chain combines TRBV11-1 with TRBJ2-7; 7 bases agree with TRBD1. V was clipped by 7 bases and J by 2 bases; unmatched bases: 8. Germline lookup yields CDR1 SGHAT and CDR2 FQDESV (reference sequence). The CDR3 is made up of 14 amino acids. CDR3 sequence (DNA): TGTGCCAGCAACCCGACAGGGCGACCCTACGAGCAGTACTTC. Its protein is CASNPTGRPYEQYF.

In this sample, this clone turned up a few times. The CDR3 DNA is TGTGCCAGCAGTCTGACAGGGGTCACCTACGAGCAGTACTTC. Its translation is CASSLTGVTYEQYF. The chain combines TRBV28 with TRBJ2-7, with 8 positions matching TRBD1. The CDR3 is made up of 14 amino acids. After removal of 5 bases from V and 2 bases from J, the junction contained 5 bases not matched to a gene. The germline V gene has CDR1 MDHEN and CDR2 SYDVKM. The full variable domain, with the rest looked up from reference TRBV28 and TRBJ2-7, is DVKVTQSSRYLVKRTGEKVFLECVQDMDHENMFWYRQDPGLGLRLIYFSYDVKMKEKGDIPEGYSVSREKKERFSLILESASTNQTSMYLCASSLTGVTYEQYFGPGTRLTVT.

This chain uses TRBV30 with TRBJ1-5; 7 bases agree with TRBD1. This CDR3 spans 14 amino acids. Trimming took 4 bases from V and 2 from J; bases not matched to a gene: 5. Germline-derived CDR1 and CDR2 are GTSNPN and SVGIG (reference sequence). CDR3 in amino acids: CAWKGGAGNQPQHF. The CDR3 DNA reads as TGTGCCTGGAAAGGGGGCGCGGGCAATCAGCCCCAGCATTTT.

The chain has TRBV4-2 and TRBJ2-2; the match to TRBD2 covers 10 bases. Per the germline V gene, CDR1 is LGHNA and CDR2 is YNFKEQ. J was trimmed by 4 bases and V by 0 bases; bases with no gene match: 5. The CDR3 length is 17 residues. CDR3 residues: CASSQESVAGGTGELFF. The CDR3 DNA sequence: TGTGCCAGCAGCCAAGAATCCGTAGCGGGGGGCACCGGGGAGCTGTTTTTT.

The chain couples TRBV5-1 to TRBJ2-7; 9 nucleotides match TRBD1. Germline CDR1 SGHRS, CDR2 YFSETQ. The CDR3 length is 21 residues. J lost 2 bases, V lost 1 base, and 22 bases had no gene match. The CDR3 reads CASSLRWTGVSGGGPPYEQYF. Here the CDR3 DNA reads TGCGCCAGCAGCTTGAGGTGGACAGGGGTTTCGGGTGGAGGGCCCCCCTACGAGCAGTACTTC. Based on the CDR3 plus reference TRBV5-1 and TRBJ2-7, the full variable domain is KAGVTQTPRYLIKTRGQQVTLSCSPISGHRSVSWYQQTPGQGLQFLFEYFSETQRNKGNFPGRFSGRQFSNSRSEMNVSTLELGDSALYLCASSLRWTGVSGGGPPYEQYFGPGTRLTVT.

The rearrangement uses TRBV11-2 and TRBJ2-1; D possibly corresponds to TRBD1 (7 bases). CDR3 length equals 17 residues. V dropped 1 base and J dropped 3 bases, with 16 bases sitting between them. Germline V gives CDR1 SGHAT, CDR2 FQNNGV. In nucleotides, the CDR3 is TGTGCCAGCAGCTTAGGGGGCCAGGGGGGCTTCTACAATGAGCAGTTCTTC. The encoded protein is CASSLGGQGGFYNEQFF. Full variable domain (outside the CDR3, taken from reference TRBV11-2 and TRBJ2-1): EAGVAQSPRYKIIEKRQSVAFWCNPISGHATLYWYQQILGQGPKLLIQFQNNGVVDDSQLPKDRFSAERLKGVDSTLKIQPAKLEDSAVYLCASSLGGQGGFYNEQFFGPGTRLTVL.

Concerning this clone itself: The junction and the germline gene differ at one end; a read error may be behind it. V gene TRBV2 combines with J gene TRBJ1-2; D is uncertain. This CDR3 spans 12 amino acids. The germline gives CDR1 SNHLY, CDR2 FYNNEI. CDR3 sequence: CASSDTSEVLVF. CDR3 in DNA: TGTGCCAGCAGTGACACCTCTGAGGTCCTAGTCTTC. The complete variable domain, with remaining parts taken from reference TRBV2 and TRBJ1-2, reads EPEVTQTPSHQVTQMGQEVILRCVPISNHLYFYWYRQILGQKVEFLVSFYNNEISEKSEIFDDQFSVERPDGSNFTLKIRSTKLEDSAMYFCASSDTSEVLVFGSGTRLTVV.

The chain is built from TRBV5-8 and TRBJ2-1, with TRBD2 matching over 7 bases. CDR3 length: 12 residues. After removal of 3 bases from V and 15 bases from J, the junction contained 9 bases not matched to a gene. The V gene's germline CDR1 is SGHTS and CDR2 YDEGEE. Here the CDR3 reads CASSWTGGGRFF. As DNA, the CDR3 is TGTGCCAGCAGCTGGACGGGGGGAGGCCGGTTCTTC.

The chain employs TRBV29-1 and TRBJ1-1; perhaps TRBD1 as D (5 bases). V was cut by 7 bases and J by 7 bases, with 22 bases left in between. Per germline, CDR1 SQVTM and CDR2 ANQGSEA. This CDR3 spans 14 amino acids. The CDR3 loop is CSARMNSPGGEAFF. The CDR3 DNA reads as TGCAGCGCCCGGATGAACTCGCCGGGGGGTGAAGCTTTCTTT.

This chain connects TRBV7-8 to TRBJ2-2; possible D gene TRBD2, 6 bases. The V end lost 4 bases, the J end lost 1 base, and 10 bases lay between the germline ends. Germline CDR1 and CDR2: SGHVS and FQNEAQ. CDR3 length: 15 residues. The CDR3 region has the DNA TGTGCCAGCAGCTCCCCGACTAGGAACACCGGGGAGCTGTTTTTT. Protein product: CASSSPTRNTGELFF.

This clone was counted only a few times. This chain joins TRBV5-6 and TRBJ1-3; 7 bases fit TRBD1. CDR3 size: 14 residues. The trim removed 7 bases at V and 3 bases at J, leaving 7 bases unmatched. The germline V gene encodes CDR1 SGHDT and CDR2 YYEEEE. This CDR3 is CASVDQGGGNTIYF. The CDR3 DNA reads TGTGCCAGCGTGGACCAGGGGGGTGGAAACACCATATATTTT.

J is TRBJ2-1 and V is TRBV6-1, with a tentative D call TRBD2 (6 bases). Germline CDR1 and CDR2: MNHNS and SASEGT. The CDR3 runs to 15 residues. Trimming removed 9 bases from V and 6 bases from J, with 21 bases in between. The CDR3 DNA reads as TGTGCCAGTAGTCCCGTCATGCGGGGAGGCAATGAGCAGTTCTTC. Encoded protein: CASSPVMRGGNEQFF.

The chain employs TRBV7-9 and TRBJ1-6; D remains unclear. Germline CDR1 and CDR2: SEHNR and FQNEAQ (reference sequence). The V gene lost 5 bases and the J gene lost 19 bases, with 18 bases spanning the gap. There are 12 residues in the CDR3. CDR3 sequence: CASSREVVARHF. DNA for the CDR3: TGTGCCAGCAGCCGTGAGGTAGTGGCCCGACACTTT.

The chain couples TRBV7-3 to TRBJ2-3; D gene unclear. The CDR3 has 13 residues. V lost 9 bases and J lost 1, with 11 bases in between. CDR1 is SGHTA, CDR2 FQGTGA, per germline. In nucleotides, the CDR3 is TGTGCCAGTTGTGGGCCAGGCACAGATACGCAGTATTTT. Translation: CASCGPGTDTQYF.

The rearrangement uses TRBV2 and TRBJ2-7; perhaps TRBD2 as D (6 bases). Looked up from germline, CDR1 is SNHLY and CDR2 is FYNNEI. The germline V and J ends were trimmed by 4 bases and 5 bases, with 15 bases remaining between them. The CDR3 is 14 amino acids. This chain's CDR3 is CASSVRDLDNEQYF. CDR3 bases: TGTGCCAGCAGTGTCCGGGACTTAGACAACGAGCAGTACTTC.

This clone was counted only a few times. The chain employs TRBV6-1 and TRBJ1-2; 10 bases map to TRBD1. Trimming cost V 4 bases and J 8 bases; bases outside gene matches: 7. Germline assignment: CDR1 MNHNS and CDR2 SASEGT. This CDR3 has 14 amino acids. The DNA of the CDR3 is TGTGCCAGCAGTGCTGGACAGGGGGTTGAGGGCTACACCTTC. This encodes CASSAGQGVEGYTF.

CDR3: CASSPFTGRRYTGELFF. The CDR3 DNA follows: TGTGCCAGCAGCCCCTTTACGGGGAGAAGGTACACCGGGGAGCTGTTTTTT. The rearrangement joins TRBV7-3 to TRBJ2-2; tentative D call: TRBD2 (5 bases). Trimming left V 5 bases short and J 3 bases short, with 19 bases between. The CDR3 covers 17 residues. The germline V gene encodes CDR1 SGHTA and CDR2 FQGTGA.

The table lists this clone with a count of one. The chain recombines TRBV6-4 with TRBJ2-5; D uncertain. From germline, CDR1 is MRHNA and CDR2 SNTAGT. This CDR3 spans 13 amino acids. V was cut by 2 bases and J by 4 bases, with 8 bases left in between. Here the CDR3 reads CASSDLPGETQYF. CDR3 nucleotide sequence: TGTGCCAGCAGTGACCTCCCCGGAGAGACCCAGTACTTC.

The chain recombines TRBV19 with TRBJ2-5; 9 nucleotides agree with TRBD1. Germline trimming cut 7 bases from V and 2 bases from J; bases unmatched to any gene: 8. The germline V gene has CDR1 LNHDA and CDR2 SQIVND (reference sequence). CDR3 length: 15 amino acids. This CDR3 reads CASTLGTGLQETQYF. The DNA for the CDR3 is TGTGCCAGTACTCTCGGGACAGGGTTACAAGAGACCCAGTACTTC.

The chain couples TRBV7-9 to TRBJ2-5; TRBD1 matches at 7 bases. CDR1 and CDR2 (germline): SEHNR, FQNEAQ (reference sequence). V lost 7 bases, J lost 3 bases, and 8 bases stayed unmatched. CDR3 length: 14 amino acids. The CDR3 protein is CASIAGGAEETQYF. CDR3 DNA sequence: TGTGCCAGCATCGCAGGGGGAGCGGAAGAGACCCAGTACTTC.

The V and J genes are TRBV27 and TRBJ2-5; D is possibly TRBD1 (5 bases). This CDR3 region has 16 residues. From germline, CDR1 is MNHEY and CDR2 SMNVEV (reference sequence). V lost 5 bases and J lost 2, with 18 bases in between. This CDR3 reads CASSAPSGSLQETQYF. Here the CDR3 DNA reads TGTGCCAGCAGTGCCCCGTCAGGGTCGTTACAAGAGACCCAGTACTTC.

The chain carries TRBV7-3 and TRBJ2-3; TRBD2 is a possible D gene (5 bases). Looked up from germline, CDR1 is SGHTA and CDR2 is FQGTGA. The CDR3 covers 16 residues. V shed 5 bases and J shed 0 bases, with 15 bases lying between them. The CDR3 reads CASSPRDSSSTDTQYF. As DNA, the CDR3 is TGTGCCAGCAGCCCCCGGGATTCCTCTAGCACAGATACGCAGTATTTT.

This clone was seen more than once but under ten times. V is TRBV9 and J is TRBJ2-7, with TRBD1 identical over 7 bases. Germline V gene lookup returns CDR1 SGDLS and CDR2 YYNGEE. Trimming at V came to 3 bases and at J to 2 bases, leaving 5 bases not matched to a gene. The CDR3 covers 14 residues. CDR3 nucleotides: TGTGCCAGCAGCGGCGGACAGGTCGCCTACGAGCAGTACTTC. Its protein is CASSGGQVAYEQYF.

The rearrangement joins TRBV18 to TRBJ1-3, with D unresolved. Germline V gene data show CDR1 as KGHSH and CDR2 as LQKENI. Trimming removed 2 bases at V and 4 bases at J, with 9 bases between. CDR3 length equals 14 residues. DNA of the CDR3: TGTGCCAGCTCACCAAGCCAGGCGGGAAACACCATATATTTT. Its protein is CASSPSQAGNTIYF. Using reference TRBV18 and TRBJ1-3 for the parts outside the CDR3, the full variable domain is NAGVMQNPRHLVRRRGQEARLRCSPMKGHSHVYWYRQLPEEGLKFMVYLQKENIIDESGMPKERFSAEFPKEGPSILRIQQVVRGDSAAYFCASSPSQAGNTIYFGEGSWLTVV.

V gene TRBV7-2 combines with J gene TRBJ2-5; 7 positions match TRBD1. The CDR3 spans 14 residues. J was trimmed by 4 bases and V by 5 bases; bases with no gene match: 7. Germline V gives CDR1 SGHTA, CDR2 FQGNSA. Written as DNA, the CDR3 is TGTGCCAGCAGCGCCAGACAGGGTCGAGAGACCCAGTACTTC. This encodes CASSARQGRETQYF.

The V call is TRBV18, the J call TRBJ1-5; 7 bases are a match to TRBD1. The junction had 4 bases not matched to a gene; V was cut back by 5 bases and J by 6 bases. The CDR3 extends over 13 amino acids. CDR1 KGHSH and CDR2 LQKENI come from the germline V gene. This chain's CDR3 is CASSRDRTQPQHF. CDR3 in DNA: TGTGCCAGCTCAAGGGACAGAACTCAGCCCCAGCATTTT.

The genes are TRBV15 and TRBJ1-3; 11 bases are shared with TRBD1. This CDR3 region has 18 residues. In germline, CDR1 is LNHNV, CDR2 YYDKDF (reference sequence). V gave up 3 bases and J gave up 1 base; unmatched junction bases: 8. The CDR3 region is CATSRDRGPSHSGNTIYF. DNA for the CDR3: TGTGCCACCAGCAGGGACAGGGGGCCCTCTCATTCTGGAAACACCATATATTTT.

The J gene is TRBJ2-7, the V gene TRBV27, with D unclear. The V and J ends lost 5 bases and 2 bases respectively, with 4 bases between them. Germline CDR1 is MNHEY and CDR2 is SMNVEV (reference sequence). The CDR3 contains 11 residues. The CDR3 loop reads CASSPPYEQYF. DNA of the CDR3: TGTGCCAGCAGTCCTCCCTACGAGCAGTACTTC.

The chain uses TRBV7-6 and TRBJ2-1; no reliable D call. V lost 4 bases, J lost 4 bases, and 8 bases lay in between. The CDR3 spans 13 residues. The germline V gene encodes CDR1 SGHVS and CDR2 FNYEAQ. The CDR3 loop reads CASSSTPYNEQFF. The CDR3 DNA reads TGTGCCAGCAGCTCGACACCTTACAATGAGCAGTTCTTC.

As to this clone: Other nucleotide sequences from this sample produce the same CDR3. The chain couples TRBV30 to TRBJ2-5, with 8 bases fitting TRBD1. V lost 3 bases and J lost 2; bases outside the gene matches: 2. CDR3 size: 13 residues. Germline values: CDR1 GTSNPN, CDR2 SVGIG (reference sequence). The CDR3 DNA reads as TGTGCCTGGAGATACAGGGGGCAAGAGACCCAGTACTTC. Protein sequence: CAWRYRGQETQYF.